These 26 T cell receptor beta chains share one sample of origin, sequenced in a study of OX40 agonist ivuxolimab in advanced cancers. Method: immunoSEQ multiplex PCR; TCRdb's copy keeps in-frame clones and lacks some. Of 65,000 to 95,000 clones listed, around 87% are singletons. Sequencing used CD4+ or CD8+ T cells sorted from blood, obtained in a trial of the OX40 agonist ivuxolimab. All receptors come from an adult with an advanced solid tumor such as melanoma, head and neck, liver or kidney cancer.

The chain recombines TRBV5-1 with TRBJ1-3; D may be TRBD1 (5 bases). CDR3 length equals 14 residues. Trimming took 4 bases from V and 4 from J, leaving 12 bases between them. CDR1 and CDR2 from the germline V gene are SGHRS and YFSETQ. The CDR3 is CASSPGGEGNTIYF. CDR3 in DNA: TGCGCCAGCAGCCCCGGGGGGGAAGGAAACACCATATATTTT.

CDR3: CASRFTGTSYNEQFF. CDR3 sequence (DNA): TGTGCCAGCAGATTTACAGGGACCTCCTACAATGAGCAGTTCTTC. This sequence joins TRBV5-5 and TRBJ2-1, with D maybe TRBD1 (6 bases). CDR3 length: 15 amino acids. Trimming left V 5 bases short and J 0 bases short, with 12 bases between. Germline loops: CDR1 SGHKS, CDR2 YYEKEE (reference sequence).

The chain links TRBV28 to TRBJ1-2; D is undetermined. V was shortened by 2 bases and J by 4 bases, with 5 bases between the two germline ends. From germline, CDR1 is MDHEN and CDR2 SYDVKM. There are 12 residues in the CDR3. CDR3 in amino acids: CASSLGSYGYTF. Here the CDR3 DNA reads TGTGCCAGCAGTTTAGGTTCCTATGGCTACACCTTC.

V usage is TRBV9 and J usage is TRBJ2-7; either TRBD1 or TRBD2 may fit D (6 bases each). The V and J ends lost 7 bases and 0 bases respectively, with 14 bases between them. Germline loops: CDR1 SGDLS, CDR2 YYNGEE. CDR3 length: 14 amino acids. As DNA, the CDR3 is TGTGCCAGCCAACCGGGGGCCGCCTCCTACGAGCAGTACTTC. Protein product: CASQPGAASYEQYF.

This clone has a single count. This chain uses TRBV23-1 with TRBJ2-1; 12 bases are a match to TRBD2. TRBV23-1 is noted as an ORF with a role that remains uncertain. The CDR3 has 20 amino acids. The ends lost 3 bases at V and 8 bases at J; junction bases unmatched: 20. The CDR3 here is CASSHRSWEQTSGRSHEQFF. In DNA, the CDR3 is TGCGCCAGCAGTCATCGCTCGTGGGAACAGACTAGCGGGAGATCTCATGAGCAGTTCTTC.

In this sample, this clone turned up once. The chain carries TRBV30 and TRBJ1-6; perhaps TRBD1 as D (5 bases). Between the trimmed V and J ends, which lost 2 bases and 10 bases, there was a span of 18 bases. Germline CDR1 reads GTSNPN; CDR2 reads SVGIG (reference sequence). This CDR3 has 15 residues. CDR3 bases: TGTGCCTGGAGTCCCGGGGGTTACGGAAAATCACCCCTCCACTTT. It yields the protein CAWSPGGYGKSPLHF.

The CDR3 sequence: CASSLALSSGEKLFF. In nucleotides, the CDR3 is TGTGCCAGCAGCTTGGCCCTGTCCAGCGGTGAAAAACTGTTTTTT. The chain has TRBV5-5 and TRBJ1-4; D unresolved. The CDR3 extends over 15 amino acids. CDR1 SGHKS and CDR2 YYEKEE come from the germline V gene (reference sequence). The V end lost 0 bases, the J end lost 7 bases, and 13 bases lay between the germline ends.

The sample holds one count of this clone. The chain joins TRBV5-5 to TRBJ1-5; no definite D call. The CDR3 is 16 residues long. Trimming took off 0 bases at V and 0 bases at J, with 10 bases between the two ends. Per the germline V gene, CDR1 is SGHKS and CDR2 is YYEKEE (reference sequence). The CDR3 protein is CASSLVAGYSNQPQHF. The CDR3 DNA reads as TGTGCCAGCAGCTTGGTGGCGGGGTATAGCAATCAGCCCCAGCATTTT.

This rearrangement joins TRBV15 to TRBJ1-6; D remains ambiguous. Germline CDR1 and CDR2: LNHNV and YYDKDF (reference sequence). There are 15 residues in the CDR3. Trimming cost V 3 bases and J 7 bases, with 13 bases left between them. In DNA, the CDR3 is TGTGCCACCAGCAGTAGGCAGGTTGGGAATTCACCCCTCCACTTT. Translating it yields CATSSRQVGNSPLHF.

The chain links TRBV30 to TRBJ2-1; possibly TRBD2 for D (5 bases). CDR3 length: 12 amino acids. V was pared by 0 bases and J by 9 bases, with 9 bases between. CDR1 and CDR2 (germline): GTSNPN, SVGIG (reference sequence). The CDR3 DNA reads TGTGCCTGGAGTGTACGGAGCGGTGAGCAGTTCTTC. Translation: CAWSVRSGEQFF. Supplemented by reference TRBV30 and TRBJ2-1, the full variable domain reads SQTIHQWPATLVQPVGSPLSLECTVEGTSNPNLYWYRQAAGRGLQLLFYSVGIGQISSEVPQNLSASRPQDRQFILSSKKLLLSDSGFYLCAWSVRSGEQFFGPGTRLTVL.

The chain has TRBV7-2 and TRBJ2-7, with 7 positions matching TRBD1. V was clipped by 6 bases and J by 7 bases; unmatched bases: 18. From germline, CDR1 is SGHTA and CDR2 FQGNSA. The CDR3 is 16 amino acids. The CDR3 DNA reads TGTGCCAGCAGAAAGAAGGGGTCCCCGGGGACAGAAGAGCAGTACTTC. Its protein is CASRKKGSPGTEEQYF.

This clone has only one observation. This chain uses TRBV29-1 with TRBJ2-7; 12 bases are shared with TRBD1. The CDR3 has 13 amino acids. The junction had 5 bases not matched to a gene; V was cut back by 6 bases and J by 5 bases. Per germline, CDR1 SQVTM and CDR2 ANQGSEA. The CDR3 loop is CSVAGTGGHEQYF. In DNA form, the CDR3 reads TGCAGCGTCGCCGGGACAGGGGGCCACGAGCAGTACTTC.

The chain combines TRBV10-3 with TRBJ2-7, with 8 bases that match TRBD2. The length of the CDR3 is 14 residues. Germline V gene data show CDR1 as ENHRY and CDR2 as SYGVKD. V dropped 0 bases and J dropped 5; count of bases not matched to a gene: 3. CDR3 amino acids: CAISESWTSNEQYF. CDR3 DNA sequence: TGTGCCATCAGTGAGTCGTGGACTAGCAACGAGCAGTACTTC.

The rearrangement links TRBV6-5 to TRBJ1-1; 9 nucleotides line up with TRBD1. The CDR3 is 15 residues long. CDR1 MNHEY and CDR2 SVGAGI come from the germline V gene. The J segment lost 0 bases and the V segment lost 6 bases, leaving 5 bases of the junction unmatched. CDR3 amino acids: CASSRDRELNTEAFF. CDR3 sequence (DNA): TGTGCCAGCAGCCGGGACAGGGAACTGAACACTGAAGCTTTCTTT.

The chain links TRBV30 to TRBJ1-2; a possible D gene is TRBD1 (5 bases). Germline loops: CDR1 GTSNPN, CDR2 SVGIG (reference sequence). The CDR3 loop spans 15 amino acids. Trimming stripped 4 bases from V and 4 bases from J, with 19 bases between. CDR3 amino acids: CAWTTRGSEGYGYTF. In nucleotides, the CDR3 is TGTGCCTGGACAACTAGGGGCTCGGAGGGCTATGGCTACACCTTC.

This chain uses TRBV29-1 with TRBJ1-1; D is unresolved. The CDR3 has 12 residues. Germline V gene data show CDR1 as SQVTM and CDR2 as ANQGSEA. V lost 1 base and J 1 base, leaving 4 bases between the germline ends. CDR3 sequence: CSVEVKNTEAFF. CDR3 nucleotide sequence: TGCAGCGTTGAAGTTAAGAACACTGAAGCTTTCTTT.

V and J are TRBV14 and TRBJ1-1, with D unresolved. CDR1 SGHDN and CDR2 FVKESK come from the germline V gene. This CDR3 has 14 residues. The V gene lost 0 bases and the J gene lost 2 bases, with 7 bases spanning the gap. The chain's CDR3 is CASSQDSANTEAFF. For the CDR3, the DNA is TGTGCCAGCAGCCAAGATTCGGCTAACACTGAAGCTTTCTTT.

This sequence joins TRBV5-6 and TRBJ1-2; 7 bases map to TRBD1. This CDR3 has 15 residues. V lost 3 bases to trimming and J lost 8 bases; unmatched junction nucleotides: 13. Germline V gives CDR1 SGHDT, CDR2 YYEEEE. CDR3 sequence (DNA): TGTGCCAGCAGCTCACCCATCGTTACAGGGGACGGCTACACCTTC. This encodes CASSSPIVTGDGYTF.

V and J are TRBV5-6 and TRBJ2-5; D possibly corresponds to TRBD2 (7 bases). There are 15 residues in the CDR3. Germline V lookup: CDR1 SGHDT, CDR2 YYEEEE. Trimming removed 1 base at V and 5 bases at J, with 15 bases between. CDR3 region: CASSLYGGAEETQYF. The CDR3 bases are TGTGCCAGCAGCTTGTATGGGGGGGCGGAGGAGACCCAGTACTTC.

This sequence joins TRBV19 and TRBJ2-4, with 10 bases lining up with TRBD2. CDR3 length: 19 residues. Per the germline V gene, CDR1 is LNHDA and CDR2 is SQIVND (reference sequence). Unmatched junction bases numbered 9, after V lost 1 base and J lost 0 bases. CDR3 DNA sequence: TGTGCCAGTAGTATAGGTCGGACTAGCGGACCTAGAGCCAAAAACATTCAGTACTTC. Encoded protein: CASSIGRTSGPRAKNIQYF.

This chain connects TRBV18 to TRBJ1-5; tentatively, D is TRBD1 (6 bases). Trimming removed 4 bases from V and 7 bases from J, with 11 bases in between. CDR3 size: 13 residues. CDR1 is KGHSH, CDR2 LQKENI, per germline. The CDR3: CASSHRDRQPQHF. CDR3 sequence (DNA): TGTGCCAGCTCACACAGGGATCGACAGCCCCAGCATTTT.

The rearrangement joins TRBV7-6 to TRBJ1-1; D is ambiguous. From germline, CDR1 is SGHVS and CDR2 FNYEAQ. The V end was cut by 5 bases, the J end by 0 bases, with 10 bases between. The CDR3 consists of 14 residues. The CDR3 bases are TGTGCCAGCAGCATAACCGGGGTGAACACTGAAGCTTTCTTT. This sequence encodes CASSITGVNTEAFF.

V usage is TRBV6-5 and J usage is TRBJ1-5, with 8 bases that match TRBD1. The CDR3 loop spans 13 amino acids. Per the germline V gene, CDR1 is MNHEY and CDR2 is SVGAGI. The CDR3 spells CGTGQGGSQPQHF. CDR3 bases: TGTGGGACAGGACAGGGAGGGAGTCAGCCCCAGCATTTT.

The sample holds one count of this clone. The rearrangement links TRBV30 to TRBJ1-5, with D possibly matching TRBD1 (5 bases). The CDR3 runs 14 residues. Trimming took 2 bases from V and 3 from J, leaving 11 bases between them. From germline, CDR1 is GTSNPN and CDR2 SVGIG (reference sequence). CDR3 residues: CAWSYSGANQPQHF. The DNA of the CDR3 is TGTGCCTGGAGTTATTCCGGGGCCAATCAGCCCCAGCATTTT. Complete variable domain (other parts from reference TRBV30 and TRBJ1-5): SQTIHQWPATLVQPVGSPLSLECTVEGTSNPNLYWYRQAAGRGLQLLFYSVGIGQISSEVPQNLSASRPQDRQFILSSKKLLLSDSGFYLCAWSYSGANQPQHFGDGTRLSIL.

This chain joins TRBV28 and TRBJ1-6, with D possibly matching TRBD1 (5 bases). This CDR3 is built from 13 residues. The V end was cut by 11 bases, the J end by 5 bases, with 13 bases between. In germline, CDR1 is MDHEN, CDR2 SYDVKM. CDR3 in amino acids: CAHRDLNNSPLHF. The CDR3 region has the DNA TGTGCCCACCGGGACTTAAATAATTCACCCCTCCACTTT. The whole variable domain, remainder taken from reference TRBV28 and TRBJ1-6, is DVKVTQSSRYLVKRTGEKVFLECVQDMDHENMFWYRQDPGLGLRLIYFSYDVKMKEKGDIPEGYSVSREKKERFSLILESASTNQTSMYLCAHRDLNNSPLHFGNGTRLTVT.

This chain connects TRBV20-1 to TRBJ2-5; no clear D gene. Germline V gene lookup returns CDR1 DFQATT and CDR2 SNEGSKA (reference sequence). CDR3 size: 11 residues. Trimming pared 5 bases from V and 5 bases from J, leaving 9 bases between. The CDR3 loop reads CSAEARETQYF. The CDR3 bases are TGCAGTGCTGAGGCACGGGAGACCCAGTACTTC.